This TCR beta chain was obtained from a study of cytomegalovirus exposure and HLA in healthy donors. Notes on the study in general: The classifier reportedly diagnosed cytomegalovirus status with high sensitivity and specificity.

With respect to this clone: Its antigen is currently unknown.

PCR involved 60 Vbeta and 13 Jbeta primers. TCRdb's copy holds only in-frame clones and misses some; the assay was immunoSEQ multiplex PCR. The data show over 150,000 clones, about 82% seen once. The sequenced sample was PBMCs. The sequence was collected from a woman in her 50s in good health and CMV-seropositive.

DNA of the CDR3: TGCGCCAGCAGCTTGGTACAGGGTATCTATAATTCACCCCTCCACTTT. Its translation is CASSLVQGIYNSPLHF. The chain recombines TRBV5-1 with TRBJ1-6; D might be TRBD1 (6 bases). Germline CDR1 and CDR2: SGHRS and YFSETQ. V was pared by 0 bases and J by 3 bases, with 10 bases between. The CDR3 has 16 residues. Full variable domain (outside the CDR3, taken from reference TRBV5-1 and TRBJ1-6): KAGVTQTPRYLIKTRGQQVTLSCSPISGHRSVSWYQQTPGQGLQFLFEYFSETQRNKGNFPGRFSGRQFSNSRSEMNVSTLELGDSALYLCASSLVQGIYNSPLHFGNGTRLTVT.